The 14 T cell receptor beta chains presented below share a single source sample, sequenced in a study of blood T cell repertoires in COVID-19. This table comes from immunoSEQ multiplex PCR, and its TCRdb copy is limited to in-frame clones, with some not included. In the table there are 190,000 or so clones, 86% of which are singletons. The sequenced sample was PBMCs or T cells enriched from blood (not recorded which). The receptors originated from a woman in her twenties or thirties who had recovered from COVID-19.

This clone was recorded once. The chain combines TRBV28 with TRBJ1-2, with D maybe TRBD1 (6 bases). The CDR3 is 14 amino acids. The germline V gene has CDR1 MDHEN and CDR2 SYDVKM. V gave up 1 base and J gave up 2 bases, with 8 bases separating them. CDR3 residues: CASSLFGQNYGYTF. The DNA for the CDR3 is TGTGCCAGCAGTTTATTCGGACAGAACTATGGCTACACCTTC.

V and J are TRBV7-9 and TRBJ1-6, with TRBD1 matching 7 bases. Trimming took 5 bases from V and 9 from J; bases not matched to a gene: 10. In germline, CDR1 is SEHNR, CDR2 FQNEAQ (reference sequence). The CDR3 is 15 amino acids. CDR3 in DNA: TGTGCCAGCAGCGACGGACAGGCCGAGGGTTCACCCCTCCACTTT. It specifies CASSDGQAEGSPLHF.

The chain uses TRBV5-6 and TRBJ2-6; D might be TRBD1 (6 bases). Trimming cost V 4 bases and J 4 bases, with 15 bases left between them. Germline CDR1 is SGHDT and CDR2 is YYEEEE. This CDR3 spans 16 amino acids. The CDR3 DNA is TGTGCCAGCAGCCCGGTGTGGCAGGGGGGGGCCAACGTCCTGACTTTC. It specifies CASSPVWQGGANVLTF.

J is TRBJ2-5 and V is TRBV5-1, with 12 bases aligning to TRBD2. V trimming: 3 bases; J trimming: 7 bases; junction bases outside the gene matches: 16. The CDR3 is 18 amino acids. CDR1 and CDR2 from the germline V gene are SGHRS and YFSETQ. In DNA, the CDR3 is TGCGCCAGCAGCTCTAGCGGGAGGGCCGGCGACAGAAGGGGGACCCAGTACTTC. As protein: CASSSSGRAGDRRGTQYF.

In regard to this clone: Compared with germline, one end of the junction differs, possibly owing to a read error. The chain is built from TRBV27 and TRBJ2-6, with a weak D call TRBD2 (7 bases). CDR1 and CDR2 from the germline V gene are MNHEY and SMNVEV (reference sequence). The CDR3 has 17 residues. The CDR3 protein is CASSLTPGGGGGNVLTF. CDR3 coding DNA: TGTGCCAGCAGTTTAACCCCCGGGGGAGGGGGGGGCAACGTCCTGACTTTC. Complete variable domain (other parts from reference TRBV27 and TRBJ2-6): EAQVTQNPRYLITVTGKKLTVTCSQNMNHEYMSWYRQDPGLGLRQIYYSMNVEVTDKGDVPEGYKVSRKEKRNFPLILESPSPNQTSLYFCASSLTPGGGGGNVLTFGAGSRLTVL.

The chain employs TRBV25-1 and TRBJ2-7, with D perhaps matching TRBD1 (5 bases). In germline, CDR1 is MGHDK, CDR2 SYGVNS. The germline V and J ends were trimmed by 4 bases and 5 bases, with 12 bases remaining between them. The CDR3 contains 13 residues. This chain's CDR3 is CASSAAGLHEQYF. CDR3 sequence (DNA): TGTGCCAGCAGTGCGGCAGGGTTACACGAGCAGTACTTC.

This sequence joins TRBV27 and TRBJ2-1, with 7 bases that match TRBD2. CDR3 length equals 16 residues. The V gene end was trimmed by 5 bases and the J gene end by 4 bases; junction bases not matched to a gene: 11. Germline CDR1 reads MNHEY; CDR2 reads SMNVEV (reference sequence). The CDR3 region is CASSPRLASGYNEQFF. The CDR3 DNA is TGTGCCAGCAGTCCCCGATTGGCTAGCGGTTACAATGAGCAGTTCTTC.

The chain employs TRBV5-6 and TRBJ1-1; tentatively, D is TRBD1 (6 bases). CDR1 is SGHDT, CDR2 YYEEEE, per germline. Between the trimmed V and J ends, which lost 4 bases and 2 bases, there was a span of 9 bases. The CDR3 is 13 residues long. The CDR3 sequence: CASSPDSNTEAFF. The CDR3 region has the DNA TGTGCCAGCAGCCCGGACAGTAACACTGAAGCTTTCTTT.

This clone was found once. This chain joins TRBV28 and TRBJ2-2, with 7 positions matching TRBD2. The J segment lost 0 bases and the V segment lost 5 bases, leaving 9 bases of the junction unmatched. The CDR3 contains 17 residues. Germline V gene sequence: CDR1 MDHEN, CDR2 SYDVKM. The CDR3 loop is CASSPPSGVANTGELFF. The CDR3 DNA sequence: TGTGCCAGCAGTCCCCCCAGCGGGGTGGCGAACACCGGGGAGCTGTTTTTT.

The chain combines TRBV7-9 with TRBJ2-7; 7 nucleotides line up with TRBD2. The length of the CDR3 is 15 residues. Trimming took 4 bases from V and 2 from J; bases not matched to a gene: 8. In germline, CDR1 is SEHNR, CDR2 FQNEAQ (reference sequence). The chain's CDR3 is CASSSPPGGAYEQYF. In DNA form, the CDR3 reads TGTGCCAGCAGCTCCCCTCCGGGGGGAGCCTACGAGCAGTACTTC.

This chain connects TRBV30 to TRBJ2-3; 11 nucleotides line up with TRBD1. The CDR3 runs 15 residues. V lost 1 base, J lost 5 bases, and 5 bases stayed unmatched. Germline V gene sequence: CDR1 GTSNPN, CDR2 SVGIG (reference sequence). CDR3 sequence reads: CAWSAGTGGLDTQYF. The CDR3 nucleotides read TGTGCCTGGAGTGCCGGGACAGGGGGTTTAGATACGCAGTATTTT.

This clone was counted once. The rearrangement links TRBV28 to TRBJ2-5, with D perhaps TRBD1 (5 bases). Trimming removed 6 bases at V and 3 bases at J, with 11 bases between. The CDR3 has 13 residues. CDR1 and CDR2 from the germline V gene are MDHEN and SYDVKM. The CDR3 DNA is TGTGCCAGCAGGGTCAGGGTTAAAGAGACCCAGTACTTC. This translates into CASRVRVKETQYF.

The V gene is TRBV5-5, the J gene TRBJ2-2; 11 bases agree with TRBD1. The germline V gene has CDR1 SGHKS and CDR2 YYEKEE (reference sequence). V lost 4 bases to trimming and J lost 2 bases; unmatched junction nucleotides: 7. The CDR3 covers 17 residues. The CDR3 nucleotides are TGTGCCAGCAGCCCGGGACAGGGGGTTTTTAACACCGGGGAGCTGTTTTTT. As protein: CASSPGQGVFNTGELFF.

The DNA for the CDR3 is TGTGCCAGCAGTTTGGGTCCGACTAGCGGGAGTTTGGATACGCAGTATTTT. This sequence encodes CASSLGPTSGSLDTQYF. The gene calls are TRBV28 and TRBJ2-3; 12 positions match TRBD2. The V gene end was trimmed by 3 bases and the J gene end by 6 bases; junction bases not matched to a gene: 10. There are 17 residues in the CDR3. The V gene's germline CDR1 is MDHEN and CDR2 SYDVKM.